A single sample gave rise to the 25 T cell receptor beta chains below, sequenced in a study of OX40 agonist ivuxolimab in advanced cancers. Data came from immunoSEQ multiplex PCR; TCRdb stores just in-frame clones and leaves some out. This table has under 50,000 clones, about nine tenths appearing once. Sequenced here: CD4+ or CD8+ T cells sorted from blood, sampled in a trial of the OX40 agonist ivuxolimab. These receptors originate from an adult with an advanced solid tumor such as melanoma, head and neck, liver or kidney cancer.

The sample holds one count of this clone. The chain has TRBV19 and TRBJ2-7; 7 nucleotides line up with TRBD2. The germline gives CDR1 LNHDA, CDR2 SQIVND (reference sequence). The CDR3 is 14 residues long. V was pared by 10 bases and J by 0 bases, with 9 bases of the junction left unmatched. This chain's CDR3 is CATTAGLNSYEQYF. In nucleotides, the CDR3 is TGTGCCACTACAGCGGGACTCAACTCCTACGAGCAGTACTTC.

The chain couples TRBV10-3 to TRBJ2-1; TRBD1 aligns across 7 bases. Germline V CDR1 and CDR2: ENHRY, SYGVKD. The CDR3 loop spans 14 amino acids. V dropped 4 bases and J dropped 2; count of bases not matched to a gene: 2. CDR3 amino acids: CAISGGTAYNEQFF. The CDR3 nucleotides are TGTGCCATCAGTGGTGGGACAGCCTACAATGAGCAGTTCTTC.

This chain links TRBV7-2 with TRBJ2-1, with D hard to call. Germline-derived CDR1 and CDR2 are SGHTA and FQGNSA. Trimming pared 1 base from V and 7 bases from J, leaving 8 bases between. The CDR3 length is 13 residues. As DNA, the CDR3 is TGTGCCAGCAGCTTAGTACAGATTAATGAGCAGTTCTTC. Translating gives CASSLVQINEQFF.

V usage is TRBV9 and J usage is TRBJ1-6; D gene uncertain. The CDR3 has 14 residues. The V gene lost 0 bases and the J gene lost 3 bases, with 4 bases spanning the gap. Germline V CDR1 and CDR2: SGDLS, YYNGEE. Here the CDR3 reads CASSVDSYNSPLHF. DNA for the CDR3: TGTGCCAGCAGCGTAGACAGCTATAATTCACCCCTCCACTTT.

V is TRBV14 and J is TRBJ1-3, with 7 positions matching TRBD1. The trim removed 4 bases at V and 4 bases at J, leaving 7 bases unmatched. Per the germline V gene, CDR1 is SGHDN and CDR2 is FVKESK. This CDR3 has 15 amino acids. The CDR3 region is CASSRTGARGNTIYF. CDR3 coding DNA: TGTGCCAGCAGCCGAACAGGGGCGCGAGGAAACACCATATATTTT.

The sample holds one count of this clone. This chain connects TRBV5-4 to TRBJ2-5; TRBD2 matches at 7 bases. V was pared by 1 base and J by 5 bases, with 14 bases of the junction left unmatched. CDR1 SGHNT and CDR2 YYREEE come from the germline V gene (reference sequence). This CDR3 spans 17 amino acids. In nucleotides, the CDR3 is TGTGCCAGCAGCTTGCGGGGGGATATAAAACTCCGTGAGACCCAGTACTTC. Translation: CASSLRGDIKLRETQYF. Full variable domain (remainder filled in from reference TRBV5-4 and TRBJ2-5): ETGVTQSPTHLIKTRGQQVTLRCSSQSGHNTVSWYQQALGQGPQFIFQYYREEENGRGNFPPRFSGLQFPNYSSELNVNALELDDSALYLCASSLRGDIKLRETQYFGPGTRLLVL.

The gene calls are TRBV4-1 and TRBJ2-7; 9 bases are a match to TRBD2. The V gene's germline CDR1 is MGHRA and CDR2 YSYEKL. The CDR3 totals 14 residues. J gave up 5 bases and V 6 bases, and 8 bases lay outside the gene matches. The CDR3 coding sequence is TGCGCCAGCAGGTGGCGGGAGGGCCTGAACGAGCAGTACTTC. It codes for CASRWREGLNEQYF.

V is TRBV7-6 and J is TRBJ2-6; D possibly corresponds to TRBD1 (6 bases). Germline CDR1 SGHVS, CDR2 FNYEAQ. This CDR3 region has 15 residues. Trimming took off 3 bases at V and 2 bases at J, with 8 bases between the two ends. Written as DNA, the CDR3 is TGTGCCAGCAGCTTGGCAGGGGCTGGGGCCAACGTCCTGACTTTC. Translating gives CASSLAGAGANVLTF.

This clone has a single count. The rearrangement links TRBV19 to TRBJ1-2; 7 bases align to TRBD1. The CDR3 contains 13 residues. V dropped 6 bases and J dropped 4; count of bases not matched to a gene: 5. The V gene's germline CDR1 is LNHDA and CDR2 SQIVND (reference sequence). The chain's CDR3 is CASSDRESYGYTF. In DNA form, the CDR3 reads TGTGCCAGTAGCGACAGGGAGAGCTATGGCTACACCTTC. The whole variable domain, filled in from reference TRBV19 and TRBJ1-2, reads DGGITQSPKYLFRKEGQNVTLSCEQNLNHDAMYWYRQDPGQGLRLIYYSQIVNDFQKGDIAEGYSVSREKKESFPLTVTSAQKNPTAFYLCASSDRESYGYTFGSGTRLTVV.

The rearrangement links TRBV6-1 to TRBJ2-1; D remains ambiguous. Germline assignment: CDR1 MNHNS and CDR2 SASEGT. V lost 3 bases and J lost 8, with 2 bases in between. The CDR3 contains 10 residues. The CDR3 is CASSEYEQFF. CDR3 sequence (DNA): TGTGCCAGCAGTGAGTATGAGCAGTTCTTC.

The CDR3 region has the DNA TGTGCCAGCAGTCCACGGGGAGGCAGGGGCCAGCCCGGGGAGCTGTTTTTT. Its protein is CASSPRGGRGQPGELFF. The gene calls are TRBV27 and TRBJ2-2; D tentatively reads TRBD1 or TRBD2 (6 bases each). Germline CDR1 and CDR2: MNHEY and SMNVEV (reference sequence). Trimming cost V 5 bases and J 6 bases, with 22 bases left between them. The CDR3 runs 17 residues.

This chain joins TRBV15 and TRBJ2-5; a weak D match, TRBD2 (6 bases). The CDR3 extends over 16 amino acids. The germline gives CDR1 LNHNV, CDR2 YYDKDF (reference sequence). Trimming removed 0 bases at V and 2 bases at J, with 13 bases between. The CDR3 here is CATSRDYSGRQETQYF. The CDR3 region has the DNA TGTGCCACCAGCAGAGATTACTCAGGGAGGCAAGAGACCCAGTACTTC.

The chain joins TRBV5-1 to TRBJ2-1; 7 bases are shared with TRBD2. CDR1 is SGHRS, CDR2 YFSETQ, per germline. The CDR3 contains 15 residues. The V and J ends lost 2 bases and 5 bases, in that order; junction bases with no gene match: 7. The CDR3 DNA is TGCGCCAGCAGCTTCGGGACTAACGACCACAATGAGCAGTTCTTC. It encodes CASSFGTNDHNEQFF.

The rearrangement uses TRBV2 and TRBJ2-7; 7 positions agree with TRBD2. After removal of 8 bases from V and 1 base from J, the junction contained 11 bases not matched to a gene. The CDR3 has 15 amino acids. CDR1 and CDR2 from the germline V gene are SNHLY and FYNNEI. Here the CDR3 reads CASGGSSGVSYEQYF. The CDR3, as DNA: TGTGCCAGCGGTGGGTCAAGCGGGGTTTCCTACGAGCAGTACTTC.

The CDR3 DNA sequence: TGTGCCAGCAGCTTAACCGGACAGATCCAAGAGACCCAGTACTTC. This sequence encodes CASSLTGQIQETQYF. V usage is TRBV7-3 and J usage is TRBJ2-5; weak D call: TRBD1 (6 bases). CDR1 is SGHTA, CDR2 FQGTGA, per germline. This CDR3 region has 15 residues. V gave up 0 bases and J gave up 1 base, with 9 bases separating them. Full variable domain (missing parts from reference TRBV7-3 and TRBJ2-5): GAGVSQTPSNKVTEKGKYVELRCDPISGHTALYWYRQSLGQGPEFLIYFQGTGAADDSGLPNDRFFAVRPEGSVSTLKIQRTERGDSAVYLCASSLTGQIQETQYFGPGTRLLVL.

The chain carries TRBV6-1 and TRBJ2-7; no firm D call. CDR3 length: 13 residues. Germline loops: CDR1 MNHNS, CDR2 SASEGT. The germline V and J ends were trimmed by 4 bases and 6 bases, with 13 bases remaining between them. The CDR3 sequence is CASSGGMGGEQYF. The CDR3 nucleotides read TGTGCCAGCAGTGGGGGTATGGGTGGCGAGCAGTACTTC.

This clone was found a few times. This chain connects TRBV11-2 to TRBJ1-1; D gene uncertain. The V end lost 1 base, the J end lost 0 bases, and 12 bases lay between the germline ends. The CDR3 length is 16 residues. CDR1 is SGHAT and CDR2 is FQNNGV in the germline V gene. The chain's CDR3 is CASSLVAGALNTEAFF. CDR3 DNA sequence: TGTGCCAGCAGCTTAGTGGCAGGCGCGTTGAACACTGAAGCTTTCTTT.

The J gene is TRBJ2-2, the V gene TRBV6-5, with a possible D match to TRBD1 (5 bases). V lost 5 bases to trimming and J lost 5 bases, with 12 bases between them. This CDR3 has 14 residues. Germline V gene data show CDR1 as MNHEY and CDR2 as SVGAGI. CDR3 sequence reads: CASSPYTGTGELFF. The CDR3 nucleotides are TGTGCCAGCAGTCCCTATACAGGAACCGGGGAGCTGTTTTTT.

This CDR3 reads CASSLGTDTQYF. The CDR3, as DNA: TGTGCCAGCAGCTTAGGAACAGATACGCAGTATTTT. V is TRBV7-9 and J is TRBJ2-3, with D unclear. CDR1 is SEHNR and CDR2 is FQNEAQ in the germline V gene (reference sequence). CDR3 length: 12 amino acids. Deletions cut 1 base from V and 3 bases from J, with 2 bases between.

The genes are TRBV6-4 and TRBJ2-6; D gene unclear. Germline CDR1 reads MRHNA; CDR2 reads SNTAGT. The CDR3 totals 14 residues. V lost 4 bases and J 1 base, leaving 5 bases between the germline ends. The CDR3 DNA is TGTGCCAGCAGTGTAGGGTCTGGGGCCAACGTCCTGACTTTC. Amino acid sequence: CASSVGSGANVLTF.

The chain joins TRBV6-1 to TRBJ1-1; D call uncertain. The V end was cut by 5 bases, the J end by 2 bases, with 12 bases between. Germline V CDR1 and CDR2: MNHNS, SASEGT. The CDR3 runs 14 residues. CDR3 bases: TGTGCCAGCAGTCCCACCGGGGTTAACACTGAAGCTTTCTTT. Translating gives CASSPTGVNTEAFF.

The CDR3: CATRGGGLAHSSYNEQFF. The DNA for the CDR3 is TGTGCCACCAGGGGAGGGGGACTAGCCCATAGCTCCTACAATGAGCAGTTCTTC. The J gene is TRBJ2-1, the V gene TRBV5-4; 9 bases are shared with TRBD2. Germline V gene lookup returns CDR1 SGHNT and CDR2 YYREEE (reference sequence). The J segment lost 0 bases and the V segment lost 9 bases, leaving 16 bases of the junction unmatched. This CDR3 comprises 18 residues.

The sample holds a few counts of this clone. The rearrangement links TRBV11-2 to TRBJ2-7; a possible D gene is TRBD2 (5 bases). Germline V gene data show CDR1 as SGHAT and CDR2 as FQNNGV. Deletions cut 1 base from V and 3 bases from J, with 13 bases between. This CDR3 has 15 amino acids. CDR3 nucleotide sequence: TGTGCCAGCAGCTTAGTGAGGACTCGCTACTACGAGCAGTACTTC. Amino acid sequence: CASSLVRTRYYEQYF. The variable domain in full, completed from reference TRBV11-2 and TRBJ2-7, reads EAGVAQSPRYKIIEKRQSVAFWCNPISGHATLYWYQQILGQGPKLLIQFQNNGVVDDSQLPKDRFSAERLKGVDSTLKIQPAKLEDSAVYLCASSLVRTRYYEQYFGPGTRLTVT.

The chain carries TRBV9 and TRBJ2-2; no clear D gene. CDR1 is SGDLS, CDR2 YYNGEE, per germline. Trimming took off 2 bases at V and 4 bases at J, with 6 bases between the two ends. The CDR3 is 13 residues long. The CDR3 nucleotides read TGTGCCAGCAGCGTGATGGGCACCGGGGAGCTGTTTTTT. It specifies CASSVMGTGELFF.

The V call is TRBV5-1, the J call TRBJ2-7, with D maybe TRBD2 (5 bases). V was clipped by 4 bases and J by 4 bases, with 15 bases between them. This CDR3 has 14 residues. Germline CDR1 SGHRS, CDR2 YFSETQ. The DNA for the CDR3 is TGCGCCAGCAGCACCGACCGGCCGGGGTACGAGCAGTACTTC. This encodes CASSTDRPGYEQYF.